This TCR beta chain came from a study of T cell changes during pregnancy in multiple sclerosis (dated by TCRdb to about 2019). With regard to the full study: Changes in the T cell repertoire over the course of pregnancy were examined in this study in women with multiple sclerosis.

Per the germline V gene, MDHEN is the CDR1 and SYDVKM is the CDR2. V is cut by 8 bases and J by 0 bases, and the space between the germline ends is 12 bases. Inclusive of the bounding cysteine and phenylalanine, the CDR3 is 14 residues long. The kept DNA is CDR3 alone, 42 bases in frame from the first base. Libraries were constructed by the immunoSEQ multiplex PCR assay. Imported from immuneACCESS, the table was reduced by TCRdb to in-frame sequences with V and J called. These copies leave out some clones; in studies compared against another copy, an unresolved V gene accounts for under half, and the cause of the remainder is not known. The sample table lists just under 85,000 clones, more than 85% of them with a count of one. The top ten constitute over 2% of the sample. This clone was seen once. Its recognized antigen is unknown. The record has no base qualities; no much larger clone is one base away.

This sequence uses TRBV28 and TRBJ2-3; a tentative D call is TRBD2 (5 bases match). The receptor comes from a female donor with multiple sclerosis, enrolled in a pregnancy study. The starting material was peripheral blood, obtained in the first trimester of pregnancy. CDR3 protein: CASAPSGSTDTQYF. Here is the DNA: TGTGCCAGCGCCCCCAGCGGTAGCACAGATACGCAGTATTTT.